The next 17 T cell receptor beta chains were all read from a single sample in a study of blood T cell repertoires in COVID-19. Here immunoSEQ multiplex PCR was the method, and the copy in TCRdb shows in-frame clones only, minus some. The sample carries about 270,000 clones, approximately 83% recorded once. Sequenced material: peripheral blood. Source of these receptors: a woman in her seventies with acute or convalescent COVID-19.

The genes are TRBV7-2 and TRBJ1-6; maybe TRBD1 (5 bases). CDR3 length: 14 amino acids. Trimming left V 3 bases short and J 10 bases short, with 13 bases between. Germline V lookup: CDR1 SGHTA, CDR2 FQGNSA. As DNA, the CDR3 is TGTGCCAGCAGCTTCTACAGGAATCTCTCACCCCTCCACTTT. Its protein is CASSFYRNLSPLHF. Full variable domain (rest looked up from reference TRBV7-2 and TRBJ1-6): GAGVSQSPSNKVTEKGKDVELRCDPISGHTALYWYRQSLGQGLEFLIYFQGNSAPDKSGLPSDRFSAERTGGSVSTLTIQRTQQEDSAVYLCASSFYRNLSPLHFGNGTRLTVT.

This clone has only a few counts. This chain connects TRBV6-1 to TRBJ1-2, with a possible D match to TRBD1 (5 bases). The ends were cut back, 3 bases at V and 4 bases at J, with 15 bases in the middle. This CDR3 comprises 15 residues. CDR1 and CDR2 (germline): MNHNS, SASEGT. The CDR3 DNA sequence: TGTGCCAGCAGTGAGGATCGTGGGGCAGCCTATGGCTACACCTTC. Protein: CASSEDRGAAYGYTF.

CDR3 in DNA: TGTGCCAGCAGCCAAGGGGGCAACACAGATACGCAGTATTTT. This encodes CASSQGGNTDTQYF. This sequence joins TRBV4-2 and TRBJ2-3, with D tentatively TRBD1 (5 bases). The germline CDR1 and CDR2 sequences are LGHNA and YNFKEQ. Trimming left V 1 base short and J 2 bases short, with 7 bases between. The CDR3 has 14 residues.

V is TRBV5-1 and J is TRBJ1-2; D might be TRBD1 (6 bases). CDR3 size: 16 residues. Trimming cost V 5 bases and J 0 bases, with 17 bases left between them. Per the germline V gene, CDR1 is SGHRS and CDR2 is YFSETQ. As DNA, the CDR3 is TGCGCCAGCAGTTTTCCCCGGGACACTTCTAACTATGGCTACACCTTC. Its protein is CASSFPRDTSNYGYTF. Full variable domain (remainder filled in from reference TRBV5-1 and TRBJ1-2): KAGVTQTPRYLIKTRGQQVTLSCSPISGHRSVSWYQQTPGQGLQFLFEYFSETQRNKGNFPGRFSGRQFSNSRSEMNVSTLELGDSALYLCASSFPRDTSNYGYTFGSGTRLTVV.

This rearrangement joins TRBV19 to TRBJ1-2; 8 nucleotides align to TRBD1. The CDR3 contains 16 residues. Trimming removed 4 bases from V and 6 bases from J; junction bases left unmatched: 13. Germline values: CDR1 LNHDA, CDR2 SQIVND (reference sequence). The CDR3 is CASSRRDRGLMNGYTF. CDR3 bases: TGTGCCAGTAGTAGAAGAGACAGGGGACTAATGAATGGCTACACCTTC.

The CDR3 sequence is CASSQLGGNTGELFF. DNA of the CDR3: TGTGCCAGCAGCCAACTCGGGGGAAACACCGGGGAGCTGTTTTTT. This chain links TRBV3-1 (or the pseudogene TRBV3-2) with TRBJ2-2, with D possibly matching TRBD2 (6 bases). This CDR3 comprises 15 residues. Germline assignment: CDR1 LGHDT and CDR2 YNNKEL (reference sequence). Trimming removed 2 bases at V and 2 bases at J, with 9 bases between.

Of note for this clone: Other nucleotide sequences from this sample produce the same CDR3. The V call is TRBV5-5, the J call TRBJ1-5; D may be TRBD1 (5 bases). This CDR3 contains 15 residues. V was shortened by 1 base and J by 1 base, with 9 bases between the two germline ends. Per the germline V gene, CDR1 is SGHKS and CDR2 is YYEKEE (reference sequence). CDR3 in amino acids: CASSLWGGSNQPQHF. DNA for the CDR3: TGTGCCAGCAGCTTGTGGGGGGGAAGCAATCAGCCCCAGCATTTT.

This chain links TRBV11-2 with TRBJ1-2; D is possibly TRBD1 (6 bases). The CDR3 spans 13 residues. From germline, CDR1 is SGHAT and CDR2 FQNNGV. Trimming removed 4 bases at V and 4 bases at J, with 10 bases between. The CDR3 region has the DNA TGTGCCAGCAGCTCAGGGGCAACCTATGGCTACACCTTC. It yields the protein CASSSGATYGYTF.

The V call is TRBV5-1, the J call TRBJ1-1; 9 nucleotides agree with TRBD1. V shed 7 bases and J 4 bases; nucleotides not matched to a gene: 2. In germline, CDR1 is SGHRS, CDR2 YFSETQ. CDR3 length: 12 residues. The CDR3 bases are TGCGCCAGCCGGACAGGGGCCACTGAAGCTTTCTTT. The encoded protein is CASRTGATEAFF.

This clone was seen a handful of times. The V call is TRBV3-1 (or the pseudogene TRBV3-2), the J call TRBJ1-2, with TRBD1 identical over 11 bases. Per the germline V gene, CDR1 is LGHDT and CDR2 is YNNKEL (reference sequence). This CDR3 region has 13 residues. With V trimmed by 6 bases and J by 13 bases, 10 bases remained unmatched. This CDR3 reads CASSPGQGASCTF. CDR3 coding DNA: TGTGCCAGCAGTCCTGGACAGGGGGCGAGTTGCACCTTC.

As for this clone: Other DNA sequences in this specimen translate into the identical CDR3. This chain connects TRBV5-1 to TRBJ1-1, with 7 bases lining up with TRBD1. After removal of 4 bases from V and 1 base from J, the junction contained 1 base not matched to a gene. The germline gives CDR1 SGHRS, CDR2 YFSETQ. This CDR3 has 13 residues. For the CDR3, the DNA is TGCGCCAGCAGCCGGGACAGGAACACTGAAGCTTTCTTT. Translated, it gives CASSRDRNTEAFF.

This chain connects TRBV2 to TRBJ1-1; D is unclear. CDR1 and CDR2 from the germline V gene are SNHLY and FYNNEI. Trimming cost V 6 bases and J 3 bases, with 17 bases left between them. CDR3 length: 15 residues. In nucleotides, the CDR3 is TGTGCCAGCAGATTGCAGCCACTAAGTGACACTGAAGCTTTCTTT. It codes for CASRLQPLSDTEAFF.

The chain links TRBV21-1 to TRBJ2-1; the D call of TRBD2 is as the table states it, not checked on the DNA. TRBV21-1 is given as a pseudogene. The CDR3 consists of 14 residues. The chain's CDR3 is CASSKAKRVHEQFF. As DNA, the CDR3 is TGTGCCAGCAGCAAAGCGAAGCGGGTACATGAGCAGTTCTTC.

The gene calls are TRBV7-6 and TRBJ2-6, with 8 bases identical to TRBD1. The germline V gene has CDR1 SGHVS and CDR2 FNYEAQ. V was clipped by 5 bases and J by 0 bases; unmatched bases: 9. The CDR3 is made up of 18 amino acids. The DNA of the CDR3 is TGTGCCAGCAGCCCAGGGACAGGTGGCAGCTCTGGGGCCAACGTCCTGACTTTC. It encodes CASSPGTGGSSGANVLTF. Full variable domain (missing parts from reference TRBV7-6 and TRBJ2-6): GAGVSQSPRYKVTKRGQDVALRCDPISGHVSLYWYRQALGQGPEFLTYFNYEAQQDKSGLPNDRFSAERPEGSISTLTIQRTEQRDSAMYRCASSPGTGGSSGANVLTFGAGSRLTVL.

This chain links TRBV29-1 with TRBJ2-1; 7 bases are a match to TRBD2. V gave up 6 bases and J gave up 9 bases; unmatched junction bases: 26. From germline, CDR1 is SQVTM and CDR2 ANQGSEA. The CDR3 is 18 residues long. The CDR3 bases are TGCAGCGTGGGGGATGCCGGGACTACAGCGTTCCTGCGGCGTGAGCAGTTCTTC. Translated: CSVGDAGTTAFLRREQFF.

This rearrangement joins TRBV6-4 to TRBJ2-2; tentative D call: TRBD1 (5 bases). The V gene lost 6 bases and the J gene lost 6 bases, with 8 bases spanning the gap. The CDR3 loop spans 12 amino acids. The V gene's germline CDR1 is MRHNA and CDR2 SNTAGT. The CDR3 DNA reads TGTGCCAGCAGCCAGGGCTCCGGGGAGCTGTTTTTT. Its protein product is CASSQGSGELFF.

V gene TRBV11-2 combines with J gene TRBJ2-3; D perhaps matches TRBD2 (5 bases). The CDR3 spans 11 residues. Trimming stripped 3 bases from V and 8 bases from J, with 6 bases between. Germline values: CDR1 SGHAT, CDR2 FQNNGV. The CDR3 loop is CASSLGSTQYF. The CDR3 nucleotides read TGTGCCAGCAGCTTGGGGAGTACGCAGTATTTT.